The next 3 T cell receptor beta chains were all read from a single sample in a study of shared clonotypes between healthy human individuals. Some clones are missing from TCRdb's copy, which holds only in-frame ones; the method was immunoSEQ multiplex PCR. The sample has roughly 1 million clones; around 78% are singletons. Sequenced: memory CD4+ T cells from PBMCs. The subset is: CD45RA-negative fraction. These receptors all come from a man in his late teens or twenties in good health. Some clones in this sample may be carry-over from other donors' samples.

In its sample, this clone was seen a few times. CDR3 sequence (DNA): TGTGCCAGCAGCTCCGCCGGGACTAGCGGTACAAGGGTGTTTTTT. It is translated as CASSSAGTSGTRVFF. The rearrangement joins TRBV11-1 to TRBJ2-2; TRBD2 agrees at 11 bases. This CDR3 is built from 15 residues. Germline CDR1 is SGHAT and CDR2 is FQDESV (reference sequence). V trimming: 4 bases; J trimming: 15 bases; junction bases outside the gene matches: 13.

This clone was seen many times. V is TRBV7-9 and J is TRBJ2-1, with TRBD2 matching 12 bases. This CDR3 spans 16 amino acids. Germline loops: CDR1 SEHNR, CDR2 FQNEAQ (reference sequence). Trimming cost V 10 bases and J 4 bases; bases outside gene matches: 11. Written as DNA, the CDR3 is TGTGCCACCCTCACCGAAACTAGCGGGAGGTACAATGAGCAGTTCTTC. This codes for CATLTETSGRYNEQFF.

V usage is TRBV5-1 and J usage is TRBJ2-7; TRBD2 aligns across 10 bases. Germline V gives CDR1 SGHRS, CDR2 YFSETQ. The CDR3 has 15 amino acids. V was pared by 7 bases and J by 2 bases, with 9 bases of the junction left unmatched. CDR3 sequence: CASAPELAGTYEQYF. The DNA for the CDR3 is TGCGCCAGCGCTCCAGAACTAGCGGGAACCTACGAGCAGTACTTC.